One sample yielded the 19 T cell receptor beta chains listed below, sequenced in a study of blood T cell repertoires in COVID-19. Clones were read by immunoSEQ multiplex PCR, and TCRdb kept only the in-frame ones, dropping some. Of roughly 200,000 clones in the sample, around 84% were seen once. Material: peripheral blood. Every receptor here comes from a woman of 80 years or more with COVID-19, enrolled during active disease.

Worth noting for this clone: Other DNA sequences in this specimen translate into the identical CDR3. The chain is built from TRBV10-3 and TRBJ1-1; D unclear. This CDR3 region has 11 residues. Germline CDR1 and CDR2: ENHRY and SYGVKD. The germline V and J ends were trimmed by 0 bases and 9 bases, with 5 bases remaining between them. The CDR3 coding sequence is TGTGCCATCAGTGAGTCGACTCAAGCTTTCTTT. Translation gives CAISESTQAFF.

This clone has a handful of counts. This chain joins TRBV5-1 and TRBJ1-1; 9 bases line up with TRBD1. Germline lookup yields CDR1 SGHRS and CDR2 YFSETQ. There are 15 residues in the CDR3. V dropped 4 bases and J dropped 4; count of bases not matched to a gene: 8. This CDR3 is CASSGGTGLGTEAFF. Here the CDR3 DNA reads TGCGCCAGCAGCGGCGGGACAGGGCTAGGCACTGAAGCTTTCTTT.

This clone appeared once. The rearrangement joins TRBV6-5 to TRBJ2-1; D is undetermined. V shed 0 bases and J shed 2 bases, with 8 bases lying between them. This CDR3 is 15 amino acids long. The germline CDR1 and CDR2 sequences are MNHEY and SVGAGI. CDR3 amino acids: CASSYSIGTYNEQFF. In nucleotides, the CDR3 is TGTGCCAGCAGTTACTCGATTGGCACCTACAATGAGCAGTTCTTC.

V gene TRBV19 combines with J gene TRBJ1-1, with D unclear. V was cut by 5 bases and J by 5 bases, with 15 bases left in between. Germline V lookup: CDR1 LNHDA, CDR2 SQIVND (reference sequence). The CDR3 extends over 14 amino acids. The CDR3 DNA follows: TGTGCCAGTAGTTCCGAGGGATTAGGTACTGAAGCTTTCTTT. This translates into CASSSEGLGTEAFF.

For this clone: The DNA is left out, because the CDR3 cannot be placed on it with certainty; the CDR3 is given as TCRdb lists it. The rearrangement uses TRBV7-9 and TRBJ2-2; TRBD2 is the table's D call and was not checked against the DNA. The CDR3 length equals 15 residues, ends included. Germline lookup yields CDR1 SEHNR and CDR2 FQNEAQ (reference sequence). CDR3 residues: CASSHQRFGAGELFF.

The chain has TRBV6-5 and TRBJ1-4, with TRBD1 matching 7 bases. V dropped 10 bases and J dropped 8; count of bases not matched to a gene: 16. Germline values: CDR1 MNHEY, CDR2 SVGAGI. The CDR3 is 15 amino acids. The CDR3 here is CAISTGNTGVEKLFF. DNA for the CDR3: TGTGCCATTTCCACAGGGAATACAGGGGTCGAAAAACTGTTTTTT.

The chain combines TRBV19 with TRBJ2-3; TRBD2 agrees at 11 bases. Germline lookup yields CDR1 LNHDA and CDR2 SQIVND (reference sequence). J was trimmed by 2 bases and V by 5 bases; bases with no gene match: 15. The CDR3 has 19 amino acids. CDR3 DNA: TGTGCCAGTAGTCCCCGCCTAAGGCCTAGCGGGGGGACCACAGATACGCAGTATTTT. Translation gives CASSPRLRPSGGTTDTQYF.

The J gene is TRBJ1-1, the V gene TRBV27; D is perhaps TRBD1 (6 bases). Germline V gene sequence: CDR1 MNHEY, CDR2 SMNVEV (reference sequence). V lost 8 bases to trimming and J lost 1 base, with 17 bases between them. This CDR3 spans 15 amino acids. Here the CDR3 reads CASGGFPDRNTEAFF. DNA for the CDR3: TGTGCCAGCGGAGGATTCCCGGACAGGAACACTGAAGCTTTCTTT.

This clone was seen only a few times. CDR3 DNA: TGTGCCAGCACCTCCCCAGCCAGGGGCTACGAGCAGTACTTC. Translation: CASTSPARGYEQYF. V is TRBV28 and J is TRBJ2-7, with D possibly being TRBD1 (6 bases). This CDR3 contains 14 residues. Trimming took 7 bases from V and 3 from J, leaving 16 bases between them. Looked up from germline, CDR1 is MDHEN and CDR2 is SYDVKM. Together with reference TRBV28 and TRBJ2-7, the CDR3 gives the full variable domain: DVKVTQSSRYLVKRTGEKVFLECVQDMDHENMFWYRQDPGLGLRLIYFSYDVKMKEKGDIPEGYSVSREKKERFSLILESASTNQTSMYLCASTSPARGYEQYFGPGTRLTVT.

This chain joins TRBV6-2 or TRBV6-3 and TRBJ1-2; 7 bases fit TRBD1. This CDR3 region has 14 residues. Germline V gene data show CDR1 as MNHEY and CDR2 as SVGEGT. Losses at the gene ends were 5 bases for V and 2 bases for J; bases not matched to a gene: 5. The CDR3 region is CASSLLQGNYGYTF. In DNA form, the CDR3 reads TGTGCCAGCAGTCTATTACAGGGGAACTATGGCTACACCTTC.

V and J are TRBV6-4 and TRBJ2-2, with D uncertain. This CDR3 is built from 17 residues. Per the germline V gene, CDR1 is MRHNA and CDR2 is SNTAGT. V was shortened by 0 bases and J by 0 bases, with 11 bases between the two germline ends. DNA of the CDR3: TGTGCCAGCAGTGACTCGAACAGACACCCGAACACCGGGGAGCTGTTTTTT. This encodes CASSDSNRHPNTGELFF.

The V call is TRBV4-2, the J call TRBJ2-2, with 7 nucleotides matching TRBD2. The CDR3 consists of 15 residues. V dropped 2 bases and J dropped 5; count of bases not matched to a gene: 5. Per germline, CDR1 LGHNA and CDR2 YNFKEQ. CDR3 sequence (DNA): TGTGCCAGCAGCCAATTTCTAGCGGAGACCGGGGAGCTGTTTTTT. Protein: CASSQFLAETGELFF.

The gene calls are TRBV6-5 and TRBJ2-7, with 13 nucleotides matching TRBD2. Germline values: CDR1 MNHEY, CDR2 SVGAGI. The CDR3 covers 14 residues. V lost 6 bases to trimming and J lost 9 bases; unmatched junction nucleotides: 8. CDR3 in DNA: TGTGCCAGCAGACCGGGACTAGCGGGGTTAGTGCAGTACGTC. It encodes CASRPGLAGLVQYV.

The chain has TRBV6-2 or TRBV6-3 and TRBJ2-2, with a tentative D call TRBD1 (5 bases). The CDR3 contains 15 residues. Trimming removed 5 bases at V and 6 bases at J, with 16 bases between. Per germline, CDR1 MNHEY and CDR2 SVGEGT. CDR3: CASSPSSRVSGELFF. As DNA, the CDR3 is TGTGCCAGCAGTCCCTCCAGCAGGGTCTCCGGGGAGCTGTTTTTT.

This CDR3 reads CASSPDTGVYTEAFF. The CDR3 DNA is TGTGCCAGCTCACCAGATACAGGGGTTTACACTGAAGCTTTCTTT. This chain links TRBV18 with TRBJ1-1; TRBD1 aligns across 7 bases. After removal of 2 bases from V and 3 bases from J, the junction contained 6 bases not matched to a gene. Looked up from germline, CDR1 is KGHSH and CDR2 is LQKENI. The CDR3 totals 15 residues. The full variable domain, in which reference TRBV18 and TRBJ1-1 provide the parts outside the CDR3, is NAGVMQNPRHLVRRRGQEARLRCSPMKGHSHVYWYRQLPEEGLKFMVYLQKENIIDESGMPKERFSAEFPKEGPSILRIQQVVRGDSAAYFCASSPDTGVYTEAFFGQGTRLTVV.

The V and J genes are TRBV6-5 and TRBJ2-5; D might be TRBD2 (6 bases). The CDR3 covers 15 residues. Germline assignment: CDR1 MNHEY and CDR2 SVGAGI. V gave up 5 bases and J gave up 4 bases, with 17 bases separating them. CDR3 in DNA: TGTGCCAGCAGTCTCGGAGGGGCCGGGGGAGAGACCCAGTACTTC. Its protein is CASSLGGAGGETQYF.

The chain carries TRBV28 and TRBJ2-7; 7 bases align to TRBD1. The CDR3 sequence is 14 residues long. CDR1 is MDHEN and CDR2 is SYDVKM in the germline V gene. V lost 5 bases, J lost 5 bases, and 9 bases stayed unmatched. Written as DNA, the CDR3 is TGTGCCAGCAGTAGGGCAGGGGGTGAACACGAGCAGTACTTC. As protein: CASSRAGGEHEQYF.

This clone was seen more than once but under ten times. The V and J genes are TRBV14 and TRBJ1-1; possible D gene TRBD1, 5 bases. The V gene's germline CDR1 is SGHDN and CDR2 FVKESK. The CDR3 covers 13 residues. Trimming removed 4 bases from V and 7 bases from J, with 13 bases in between. The CDR3 DNA sequence: TGTGCCAGCAGCCGAAGGGAGGGGCTTGAAGCTTTCTTT. Amino acid sequence: CASSRREGLEAFF.

The CDR3 sequence is CASSVSGGKETQYF. CDR3 in DNA: TGTGCCAGCAGCGTGAGCGGAGGGAAAGAGACCCAGTACTTC. The V gene is TRBV14, the J gene TRBJ2-5; tentatively, D is TRBD2 (6 bases). The germline V gene has CDR1 SGHDN and CDR2 FVKESK. V lost 5 bases to trimming and J lost 3 bases, with 13 bases between them. This CDR3 comprises 14 residues.